The next 9 T cell receptor beta chains were all read from a single sample in a study of CD8+CD57+ T cells in acquired aplastic anemia. Those patients picked for sequencing had displayed CD8+CD57+ cell expansion on flow cytometry. Profiling of TCR beta VDJ combinations and CDR3 sequences used genomic DNA as template. Using its own MiXCR run on the reads, TCRdb lists one record per CDR3 protein. The sample holds about 160,000 distinct CDR3 sequences, over 70% seen once. The sample consisted of sorted CD4+, CD8+, or CD8+CD57+ T cells (not recorded which) from PBMCs. The source of these receptors is a human donor with aplastic anemia.

This chain joins TRBV2 and TRBJ1-5; TRBD1 matches 9 bases. Germline-derived CDR1 and CDR2 are SNHLY and FYNNEI. V dropped 6 bases and J dropped 12; count of bases not matched to a gene: 9. This CDR3 spans 13 amino acids. CDR3 sequence: CASRSGTGWGQHF. In DNA, the CDR3 is TGTGCCAGCAGGTCGGGGACAGGGTGGGGCCAGCATTTT.

The chain employs TRBV19 and TRBJ2-7; D unresolved. Germline V gene lookup returns CDR1 LNHDA and CDR2 SQIVND (reference sequence). The CDR3 runs to 12 residues. V was trimmed by 5 bases and J by 5 bases, leaving 10 bases between them. The CDR3 DNA sequence: TGTGCCAGTAGTCACCGTGGGAACGAGCAGTACTTC. Its protein is CASSHRGNEQYF.

The chain links TRBV2 to TRBJ1-5; no firm D call. The germline V gene has CDR1 SNHLY and CDR2 FYNNEI. This CDR3 region has 12 residues. V was trimmed by 1 base and J by 7 bases, leaving 5 bases between them. The CDR3 nucleotides are TGTGCCAGCAGTGAAGGGCACCAGCCCCAGCATTTT. Encoded protein: CASSEGHQPQHF.

V and J are TRBV29-1 and TRBJ2-3; weak D call: TRBD2 (6 bases). The CDR3 is 15 amino acids. Trimming stripped 8 bases from V and 2 bases from J, with 20 bases between. Germline CDR1 and CDR2: SQVTM and ANQGSEA. The CDR3 DNA is TGCAGCTCCTTTGGGGGTAGCGGAGACACAGATACGCAGTATTTT. This encodes CSSFGGSGDTDTQYF.

J is TRBJ2-2 and V is TRBV20-1, with 7 bases aligning to TRBD1. This CDR3 spans 15 amino acids. The ends lost 4 bases at V and 3 bases at J; junction bases unmatched: 8. CDR1 is DFQATT, CDR2 SNEGSKA, per germline (reference sequence). The CDR3, as DNA: TGCAGTGCTATGGTTGGGACAGAGTACACCGGGGAGCTGTTTTTT. Translating it yields CSAMVGTEYTGELFF.

The genes are TRBV15 and TRBJ1-2, with 12 positions matching TRBD1. V was clipped by 5 bases and J by 3 bases; unmatched bases: 4. The CDR3 is 15 amino acids. Germline V gene sequence: CDR1 LNHNV, CDR2 YYDKDF (reference sequence). The CDR3 DNA reads as TGTGCCACCAGCTCGGGACAGGGGGCTTACTATGGCTACACCTTC. Encoded protein: CATSSGQGAYYGYTF.

CDR3 sequence (DNA): TGTGCCAGCAGCTCGGGGGGTAGTCGGGCCACCGGGGAGCTGTTTTTT. It yields the protein CASSSGGSRATGELFF. V and J are TRBV7-6 and TRBJ2-2; 7 bases map to TRBD2. Looked up from germline, CDR1 is SGHVS and CDR2 is FNYEAQ. This CDR3 is built from 16 residues. With V trimmed by 4 bases and J by 4 bases, 9 bases remained unmatched.

The chain has TRBV10-3 and TRBJ2-7, with 8 bases identical to TRBD2. Looked up from germline, CDR1 is ENHRY and CDR2 is SYGVKD. CDR3 length equals 13 residues. J gave up 0 bases and V 10 bases, and 5 bases lay outside the gene matches. CDR3 bases: TGTGCCACCGAGCGGGGGAGCTCCTACGAGCAGTACTTC. This encodes CATERGSSYEQYF.

This clonotype was seen just once. V usage is TRBV10-3 and J usage is TRBJ1-6; D might be TRBD1 (6 bases). Germline lookup yields CDR1 ENHRY and CDR2 SYGVKD. With 3 bases removed from V and 8 bases from J, the gap between germline ends came to 8 bases. The CDR3 extends over 13 amino acids. The CDR3 region is CAISDRTDSPLHF. The CDR3 DNA sequence: TGTGCCATCAGTGACCGGACAGATTCACCCCTCCACTTT.